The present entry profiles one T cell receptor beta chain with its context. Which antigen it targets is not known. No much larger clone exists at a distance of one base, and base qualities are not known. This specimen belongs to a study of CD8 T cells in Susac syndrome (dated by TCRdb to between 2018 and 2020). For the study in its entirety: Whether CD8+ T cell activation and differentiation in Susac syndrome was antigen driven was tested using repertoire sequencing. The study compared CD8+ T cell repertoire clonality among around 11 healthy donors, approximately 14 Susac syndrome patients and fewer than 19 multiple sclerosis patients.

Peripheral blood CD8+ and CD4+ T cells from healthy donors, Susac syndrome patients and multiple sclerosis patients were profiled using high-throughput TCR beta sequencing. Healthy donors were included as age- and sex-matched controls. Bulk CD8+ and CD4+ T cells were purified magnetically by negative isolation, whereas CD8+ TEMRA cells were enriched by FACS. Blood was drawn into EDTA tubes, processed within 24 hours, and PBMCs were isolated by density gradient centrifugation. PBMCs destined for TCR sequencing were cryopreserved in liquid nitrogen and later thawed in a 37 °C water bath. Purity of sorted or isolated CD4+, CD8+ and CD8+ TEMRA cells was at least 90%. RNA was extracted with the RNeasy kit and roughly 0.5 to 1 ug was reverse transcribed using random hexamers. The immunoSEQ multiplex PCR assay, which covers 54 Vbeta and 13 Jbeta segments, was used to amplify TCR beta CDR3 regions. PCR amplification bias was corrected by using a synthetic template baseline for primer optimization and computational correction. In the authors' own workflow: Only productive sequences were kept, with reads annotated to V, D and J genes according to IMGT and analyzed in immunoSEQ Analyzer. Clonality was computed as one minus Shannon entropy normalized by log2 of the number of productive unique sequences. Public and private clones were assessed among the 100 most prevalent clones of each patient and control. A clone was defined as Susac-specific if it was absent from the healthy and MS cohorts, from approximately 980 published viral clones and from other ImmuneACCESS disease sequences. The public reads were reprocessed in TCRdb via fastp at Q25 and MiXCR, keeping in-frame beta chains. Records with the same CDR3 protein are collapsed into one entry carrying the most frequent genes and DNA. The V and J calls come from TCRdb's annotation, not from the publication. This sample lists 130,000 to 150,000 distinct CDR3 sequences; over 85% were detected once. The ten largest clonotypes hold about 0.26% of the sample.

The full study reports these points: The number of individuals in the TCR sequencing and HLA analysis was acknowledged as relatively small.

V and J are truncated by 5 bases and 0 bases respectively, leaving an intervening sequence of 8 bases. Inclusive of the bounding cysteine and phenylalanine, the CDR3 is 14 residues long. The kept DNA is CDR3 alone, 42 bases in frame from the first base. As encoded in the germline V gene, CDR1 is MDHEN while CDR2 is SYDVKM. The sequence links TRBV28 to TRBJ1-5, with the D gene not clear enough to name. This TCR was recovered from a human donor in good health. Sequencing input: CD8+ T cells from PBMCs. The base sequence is TGTGCCAGCAGTACTCAGGATAGCAATCAGCCCCAGCATTTT. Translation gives CASSTQDSNQPQHF.